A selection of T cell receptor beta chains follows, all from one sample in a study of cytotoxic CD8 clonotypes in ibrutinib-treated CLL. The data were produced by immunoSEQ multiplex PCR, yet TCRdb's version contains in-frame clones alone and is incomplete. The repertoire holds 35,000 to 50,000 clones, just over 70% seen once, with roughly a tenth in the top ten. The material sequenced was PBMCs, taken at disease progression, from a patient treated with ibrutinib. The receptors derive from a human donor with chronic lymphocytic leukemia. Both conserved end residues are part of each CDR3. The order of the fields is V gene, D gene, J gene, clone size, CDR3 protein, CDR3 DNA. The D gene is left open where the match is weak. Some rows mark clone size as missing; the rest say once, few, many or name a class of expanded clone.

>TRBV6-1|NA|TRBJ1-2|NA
CASGFNYGYTF
TGTGCCAGCGGATTTAACTATGGCTACACCTTC
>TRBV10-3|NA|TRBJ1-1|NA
CAIRTQVAGGTEAFF
TGTGCCATCAGGACGCAAGTGGCGGGGGGGACTGAAGCTTTCTTT
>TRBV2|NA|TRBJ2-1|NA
CASSETPSNEQFF
TGTGCCAGCAGTGAAACCCCTTCCAATGAGCAGTTCTTC
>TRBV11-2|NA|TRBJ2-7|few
CASSLGFGRLSYEQYF
TGTGCCAGCAGCTTAGGGTTTGGCAGGCTCTCCTACGAGCAGTACTTC
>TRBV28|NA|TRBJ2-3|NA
CASSPLPGRGDTQYF
TGTGCCAGCAGTCCACTACCGGGCAGGGGAGATACGCAGTATTTT
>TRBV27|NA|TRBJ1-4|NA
CASSRDGIARSEKLFF
TGTGCCAGCAGTCGCGACGGGATCGCAAGAAGCGAAAAACTGTTTTTT
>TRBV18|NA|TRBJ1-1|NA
CASSPNVLTEAFF
TGTGCCAGCTCACCAAACGTGCTTACTGAAGCTTTCTTT
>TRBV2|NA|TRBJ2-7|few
CASTGLESSYEQYF
TGTGCCAGCACGGGACTCGAAAGCTCCTACGAGCAGTACTTC
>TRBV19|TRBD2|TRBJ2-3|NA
CASSIIRTSQRDTQYF
TGTGCCAGTAGTATAATTAGGACTAGCCAGAGAGATACGCAGTATTTT
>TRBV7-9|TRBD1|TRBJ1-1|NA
CASSIDRATEAFF
TGTGCCAGCAGTATCGACAGGGCCACTGAAGCTTTCTTT
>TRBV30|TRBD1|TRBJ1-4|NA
CAWSSGDRDATNEKLFF
TGTGCCTGGAGTTCAGGGGACAGGGATGCAACTAATGAAAAACTGTTTTTT
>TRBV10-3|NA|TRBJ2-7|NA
CASALGGSYEQYF
TGTGCCAGCGCTTTGGGCGGCTCCTACGAGCAGTACTTC
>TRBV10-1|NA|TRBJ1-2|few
CAHPKRRRGYTF
TGCGCACACCCAAAGAGGCGGCGTGGCTACACCTTC
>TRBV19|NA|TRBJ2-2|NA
CASRTGRRNPGELFF
TGTGCCAGTAGAACGGGCCGGAGAAACCCCGGGGAGCTGTTTTTT
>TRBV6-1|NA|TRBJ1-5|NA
CASSGGGGNQPQHF
TGTGCCAGCAGTGGAGGGGGAGGCAATCAGCCCCAGCATTTT
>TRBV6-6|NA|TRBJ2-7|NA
CASGPSSYEQYF
TGTGCCAGCGGTCCAAGCTCCTACGAGCAGTACTTC
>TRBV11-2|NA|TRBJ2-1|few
CASSLVLVWGPNNEQFF
TGTGCCAGCAGCTTAGTTTTGGTCTGGGGGCCCAACAATGAGCAGTTCTTC
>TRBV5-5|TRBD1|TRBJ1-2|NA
CASSFAPGQGADGYTF
TGTGCCAGCAGCTTCGCCCCGGGACAGGGGGCGGATGGCTACACCTTC
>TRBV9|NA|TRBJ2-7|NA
CASSPVETILGEQYF
TGTGCCAGCAGCCCAGTGGAGACTATCTTGGGGGAGCAGTACTTC
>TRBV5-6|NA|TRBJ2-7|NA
CASSRDLTYEQYF
TGTGCCAGCAGCAGGGACTTAACATACGAGCAGTACTTC
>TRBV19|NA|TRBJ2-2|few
CASSIEPGYRSGELFF
TGTGCCAGTAGTATAGAACCGGGGTATAGGTCCGGGGAGCTGTTTTTT
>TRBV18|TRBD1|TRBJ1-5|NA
CASSPRQGDNSNQPQHF
TGTGCCAGCTCACCAAGACAGGGGGACAATAGCAATCAGCCCCAGCATTTT
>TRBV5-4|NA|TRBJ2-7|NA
CASSPDYSPYEQYF
TGTGCCAGCAGCCCGGACTACTCCCCCTACGAGCAGTACTTC
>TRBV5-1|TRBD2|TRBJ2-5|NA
CASSLTASGGAQEETQYF
TGCGCCAGCAGCTTGACAGCTAGCGGGGGGGCCCAGGAGGAGACCCAGTACTTC
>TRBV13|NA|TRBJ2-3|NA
CASSLKGLATDTQYF
TGTGCCAGCAGCTTAAAAGGGCTCGCCACAGATACGCAGTATTTT
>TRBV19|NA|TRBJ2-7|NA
CASSIGQGLSYEQYF
TGTGCCAGTAGTATTGGCCAGGGGCTATCCTACGAGCAGTACTTC
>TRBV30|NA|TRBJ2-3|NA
CAWSYSARSTDTQYF
TGTGCCTGGAGTTATAGTGCGAGAAGCACAGATACGCAGTATTTT
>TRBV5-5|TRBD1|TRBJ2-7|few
CASRPGQVSYEQYF
TGTGCCAGCAGGCCGGGACAGGTCTCCTACGAGCAGTACTTC
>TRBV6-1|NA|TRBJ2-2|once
CASTWTANTGELFF
TGTGCCAGCACCTGGACAGCGAACACCGGGGAGCTGTTTTTT
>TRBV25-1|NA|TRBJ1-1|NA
CASSEYAGWAFF
TGTGCCAGCAGTGAATATGCAGGGTGGGCTTTCTTT
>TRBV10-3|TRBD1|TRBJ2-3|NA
CAISTGTGGSTDTQYF
TGTGCCATCAGTACCGGGACAGGGGGTAGCACAGATACGCAGTATTTT
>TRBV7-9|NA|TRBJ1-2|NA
CASSLEAGEKYGYTF
TGTGCCAGCAGCTTAGAGGCAGGGGAGAAGTATGGCTACACCTTC
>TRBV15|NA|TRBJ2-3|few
CATSVGGRDTQYF
TGTGCCACCAGCGTGGGGGGCCGAGATACGCAGTATTTT
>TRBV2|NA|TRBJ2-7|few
CATRAGWIESYEQYF
TGTGCCACCCGGGCCGGGTGGATCGAGTCCTACGAGCAGTACTTC
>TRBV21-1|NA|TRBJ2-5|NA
CASSKDSGQGEREETQYF
TGTGCCAGCAGCAAAGATTCCGGACAGGGTGAAAGGGAAGAGACCCAGTACTTC
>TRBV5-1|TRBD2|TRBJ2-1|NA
CASSPGLGNYNEQFF
TGCGCCAGCAGCCCGGGACTAGGGAATTACAATGAGCAGTTCTTC
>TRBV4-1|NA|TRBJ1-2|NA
CASSQVPGLGYTF
TGCGCCAGCAGCCAAGTCCCCGGACTAGGCTACACCTTC
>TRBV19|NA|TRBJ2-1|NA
CASSIRGPSYNEQFF
TGTGCCAGTAGTATACGGGGACCCTCCTACAATGAGCAGTTCTTC
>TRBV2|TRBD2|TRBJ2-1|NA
CASSEIAGPSVEQFF
TGTGCCAGCAGTGAGATAGCGGGCCCCAGTGTTGAGCAGTTCTTC
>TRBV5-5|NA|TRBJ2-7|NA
CASSFHREPYEQYF
TGTGCCAGCAGCTTCCACAGGGAACCCTACGAGCAGTACTTC